These T cell receptor beta chains were read from a single sample in a study of CD8 T cells in ankylosing spondylitis. TCRdb called the 5' RACE reads again in MiXCR, with one record for every CDR3 protein. The sample includes more than 250,000 distinct CDR3 sequences, under 14% seen only once; the top ten take roughly 9.1%. Sequenced: blood, either unsorted or a sorted T cell fraction (not recorded which). These receptors were taken from a female donor with ankylosing spondylitis or in good health (not recorded which). Both conserved end residues are part of each CDR3. D genes are given only for firm matches. Only part of the rows carry a size: once, few, many, or a class if the clone is expanded.

d_call | j_call | clone_size | v_call | cdr3_nt | cdr3_aa
. | TRBJ2-5 | . | TRBV5-5 | TGTGCCAGCAGCGATGGGGGGGCCCAAGAGACCCAGTACTTC | CASSDGGAQETQYF
. | TRBJ2-5 | . | TRBV7-8 | TGTGCCAGCAGCTTGAGAATGTTCGGGGGCCCAAGAGAGACCCAGTACTTC | CASSLRMFGGPRETQYF
TRBD1 | TRBJ2-1 | many | TRBV10-3 | TGTGCCATCAGTGATATGACAGGGCGCGGTGAGCAGTTCTTC | CAISDMTGRGEQFF
TRBD2 | TRBJ2-3 | many | TRBV7-2 | TGTGCCAGCAGCTCTACTAGCGGGCCCACAGATACGCAGTATTTT | CASSSTSGPTDTQYF
. | TRBJ1-4 | . | TRBV6-5 | TGTGCCAGCAGTTACCGAATGATTTCAACCGGGCCCCCAGGTGAAAAACTGTTTTTT | CASSYRMISTGPPGEKLFF
TRBD1 | TRBJ2-1 | once | TRBV10-3 | TGTGCCATCAGTCAGGACAGGAGGAGTGAGCAGTTCTTC | CAISQDRRSEQFF
TRBD1 | TRBJ2-5 | . | TRBV4-2 | TGTGCCAGCAGCCCGGGACAGGGCCAAGGGACCCAGTACTTC | CASSPGQGQGTQYF
. | TRBJ2-1 | few | TRBV30 | TGTGCCTGGAGTTACGAAAACTACGACTACAATGAGCAGTTCTTC | CAWSYENYDYNEQFF
. | TRBJ2-7 | many | TRBV20-1 | TGCAGTGCTACGTATAGGGGCAGATACTCCTACGAGCAGTACTTC | CSATYRGRYSYEQYF
. | TRBJ1-1 | many | TRBV5-1 | TGCGCCAGCAGCTTGTCTCCCGCAGGGACGGGCACTGAAGCTTTCTTT | CASSLSPAGTGTEAFF
. | TRBJ2-2 | many | TRBV9 | TGTGCCAGCAGCGTAGGAGTGAACACCGGGGAGCTGTTTTTT | CASSVGVNTGELFF
TRBD1 | TRBJ2-1 | . | TRBV28 | TGTGCCAGCAGTTTCGGGACAGGGCCCTACAATGAGCAGTTCTTC | CASSFGTGPYNEQFF
. | TRBJ2-3 | many | TRBV28 | TGTGCCAGCAGTTTGACCGCCTCTAGCACAGATACGCAGTATTTT | CASSLTASSTDTQYF
. | TRBJ2-2 | many | TRBV27 | TGTGCCAGCAGTTTAGGACTCGGTCCCGGGGAGCTGTTTTTT | CASSLGLGPGELFF
. | TRBJ2-5 | . | TRBV3-1 | TGTGCCAGCAGCCAAGTGGCGGAACAAGAGACCCAGTACTTC | CASSQVAEQETQYF
. | TRBJ1-2 | many | TRBV10-3 | TGTGCCATCAGCGAGCGGGGCCCCAACTATGGCTACACCTTC | CAISERGPNYGYTF
TRBD2 | TRBJ2-3 | . | TRBV29-1 | TGCAGCGCGTCTAGCGGGAGTATTACAGATACGCAGTATTTT | CSASSGSITDTQYF
. | TRBJ2-3 | many | TRBV15 | TGTGCCACCAGCCCCCACTTCATTCAGGCGGGGTTCTCCGCAGATACGCAGTATTTT | CATSPHFIQAGFSADTQYF
. | TRBJ2-7 | few | TRBV20-1 | TGCAGTGCTAGAGGTGTGGATTCCTACGAGCAGTACTTC | CSARGVDSYEQYF
. | TRBJ2-6 | many | TRBV5-1 | TGCGCCAGCAGCTTGGAAAGGGGCCTCTCTGGGGCCAACGTCCTGACTTTC | CASSLERGLSGANVLTF
. | TRBJ2-4 | . | TRBV25-1 | TGTGCCAGCAGTGAATATCTGGGCAGTATCTACTTC | CASSEYLGSIYF
TRBD1 | TRBJ2-1 | . | TRBV20-1 | TGCAGCTCTTGGGACAGGGCTCCCCGTCCGGGGTCCTACAATGAGCAGTTCTTC | CSSWDRAPRPGSYNEQFF
. | TRBJ1-1 | many | TRBV5-1 | TGCGCCAGCTCCTGGCCGGGGAACACTGAAGCTTTCTTT | CASSWPGNTEAFF
. | TRBJ1-1 | . | TRBV5-1 | TGCGCCAGCAGCATTGATCCGTCCCCGGGTCAGGAAGCTTTCTTT | CASSIDPSPGQEAFF
. | TRBJ1-2 | many | TRBV3-1 | TGTGCCAGCAGCCAAGGGGGATTCTATGGCTACACCTTC | CASSQGGFYGYTF
TRBD1 | TRBJ2-7 | many | TRBV5-1 | TGCGCCAGCAGCTTGGTCCCTCGGGACAGGGTAACCTACGAGCAGTACTTC | CASSLVPRDRVTYEQYF
TRBD1 | TRBJ2-1 | many | TRBV7-3 | TGTGCCAGCAGCTTCGGACAGGACAGAAAGTTCTTC | CASSFGQDRKFF
TRBD1 | TRBJ2-1 | . | TRBV15 | TGTGCCACCAGCGGTCGACAGGGGGTTCATGAGCAGTTCTTC | CATSGRQGVHEQFF
TRBD2 | TRBJ2-7 | . | TRBV3-1 | TGTGCCAGCAGCCAAGATCAACTAGCGGGGGCCTACGAGCAGTACTTC | CASSQDQLAGAYEQYF
TRBD2 | TRBJ2-7 | . | TRBV12-3/TRBV12-4 | TGTGCCAGCGGTTTAGGGGCGGGAGGGCCTTACGAGCAGTACTTC | CASGLGAGGPYEQYF
. | TRBJ2-7 | few | TRBV27 | TGTGCCAGCAGGCGGGCGGTACAGAACCCGAGCTCCTACGAGCAGTACTTC | CASRRAVQNPSSYEQYF
. | TRBJ1-2 | many | TRBV15 | TGTGCCACCAGCAGGGCAGGGGCTATCTATGGCTACACCTTC | CATSRAGAIYGYTF
TRBD1 | TRBJ1-3 | few | TRBV20-1 | TGCTGTGCTCGTCGGGACAGGGGGCGCGGCTCTGGAAACACCATATATTTT | CCARRDRGRGSGNTIYF
. | TRBJ1-1 | many | TRBV5-1 | TGCGCCAGCAGCTCTTGGGGACAAAACACTGAAGCTTTCTTT | CASSSWGQNTEAFF
TRBD1 | TRBJ1-6 | . | TRBV10-3 | TGTGCCATCAGTGAGCGACAGGGAGGAGGTTCACCCCTCCACTTT | CAISERQGGGSPLHF
. | TRBJ1-2 | few | TRBV21-1 | TGTGCCAGCGGAGCAGGGGGCAGTGGCTACACCTTC | CASGAGGSGYTF
. | TRBJ2-1 | many | TRBV5-1 | TGCGCCAGCAGCTTATGGTCAGGGGGAGGCCACAATGAGCAGTTCTTC | CASSLWSGGGHNEQFF
. | TRBJ2-1 | many | TRBV5-1 | TGCGCCAGCAGCTTGGTAGGGTCGGTTTTCAACAGGGATGAGCAGTTCTTC | CASSLVGSVFNRDEQFF
TRBD2 | TRBJ2-3 | few | TRBV24-1 | TGTGCCACCGGAGGCGGGAGGAGGGCAGATACGCAGTATTTT | CATGGGRRADTQYF
. | TRBJ2-1 | many | TRBV4-3 | TGCGCCAGCAGCCAAGATACGACTGGACAATACAATGAGCAGTTCTTC | CASSQDTTGQYNEQFF
TRBD1 | TRBJ2-5 | many | TRBV5-1 | TGCGCCAGCAGCCCGGACAGGTCGGAAGAGACCCAGTACTTC | CASSPDRSEETQYF
. | TRBJ1-3 | many | TRBV5-1 | TGCGCCAGCAGCCGTGCGGGACCCACGGGAAACACCATATATTTT | CASSRAGPTGNTIYF